This T cell receptor beta chain was sequenced for a study of blood T cells in healthy people across ages. Whole-study findings and limits: PBMC samples, being unsorted, prevented any conclusive comparison of naive and antigen-experienced cells. Per-million-T-cell TCR beta diversity fell roughly linearly with age.

About this clonotype itself: Its antigen is unidentified.

Germline V gene lookup returns CDR1 SGHRS and CDR2 YFSETQ. The CDR3 runs to 14 residues. V shed 0 bases, J shed 11 bases, and the junction held 9 bases outside the gene matches. The donors, healthy Caucasians from Russia, were aged about 6 to 95. Then a second PCR, running roughly 6 to 11 cycles, was carried out with a sample-barcoded 5' primer and a J-beta primer mix. TCRdb passed the 5' RACE reads through MiXCR, listing each CDR3 protein once. Found here are some 700,000 distinct CDR3 sequences, over 20% of them singletons; the top ten hold about 22%. The chain joins TRBV5-1 to TRBJ1-1; 8 positions agree with TRBD1. The sequenced sample was blood. This TCR was recovered from a man in his 70s in good health. CDR3 residues: CASSLEGTGRGAFF. The DNA of the CDR3 is TGCGCCAGCAGCTTGGAGGGGACAGGTCGAGGGGCTTTCTTT.